The clone carrying this T cell receptor (beta chain) has a count of ten or more. This record comes from a study of early T cells in non-severe SARS-CoV-2 infection. The wider study: With bulk RNA from unsorted whole blood as input, sequencing yielded unpaired chains.

Germline V gene lookup returns CDR1 MNHEY and CDR2 SVGAGI. The V segment lost 0 bases and the J segment 6 bases; nucleotides outside the gene matches: 6. This CDR3 region has 15 residues. The TCR library protocol attached unique molecular identifiers to the individual cDNA molecules. TCRdb used MiXCR to reprocess the 5' RACE reads, holding one entry per CDR3 protein. This sample has roughly 35,000 distinct CDR3 sequences, with about 9.9% found just once. Sequenced sample: whole blood. V is TRBV6-5 and J is TRBJ2-7; 9 bases match TRBD1. The clonotype originates from an adult who was a healthcare worker with PCR-confirmed SARS-CoV-2 infection or an uninfected control (not recorded which). The CDR3, as DNA: TGTGCCAGCAGTTACTCACCGGGACAGGGCGGCGAGCAGTACTTC. It translates to CASSYSPGQGGEQYF.